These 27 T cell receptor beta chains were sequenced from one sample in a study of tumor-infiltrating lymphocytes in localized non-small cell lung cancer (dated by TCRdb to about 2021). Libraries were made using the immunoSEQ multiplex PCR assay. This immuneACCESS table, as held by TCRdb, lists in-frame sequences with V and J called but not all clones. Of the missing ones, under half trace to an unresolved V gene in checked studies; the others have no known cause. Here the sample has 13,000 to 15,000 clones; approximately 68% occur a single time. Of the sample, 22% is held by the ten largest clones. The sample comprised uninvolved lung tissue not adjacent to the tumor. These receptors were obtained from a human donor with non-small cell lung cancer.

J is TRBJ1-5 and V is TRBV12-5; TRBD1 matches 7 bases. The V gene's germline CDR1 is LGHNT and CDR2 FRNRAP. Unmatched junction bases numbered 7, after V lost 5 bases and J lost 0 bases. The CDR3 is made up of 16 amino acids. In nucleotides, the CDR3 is TGTGCTAGTGGTCGGGGGACAGAATATAGCAATCAGCCCCAGCATTTT. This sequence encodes CASGRGTEYSNQPQHF.

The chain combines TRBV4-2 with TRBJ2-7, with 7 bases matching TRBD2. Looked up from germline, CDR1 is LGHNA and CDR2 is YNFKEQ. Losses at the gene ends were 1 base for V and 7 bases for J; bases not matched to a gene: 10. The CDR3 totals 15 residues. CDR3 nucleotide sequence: TGTGCCAGCAGCCAAGGGGACGGGAGGACCGGAGAGCAGTACTTC. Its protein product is CASSQGDGRTGEQYF.

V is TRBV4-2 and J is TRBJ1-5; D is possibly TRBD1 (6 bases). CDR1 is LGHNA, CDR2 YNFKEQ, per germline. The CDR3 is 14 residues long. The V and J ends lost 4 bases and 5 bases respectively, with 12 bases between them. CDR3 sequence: CASSPSGGYQPQHF. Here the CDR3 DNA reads TGTGCCAGCAGCCCGTCGGGGGGCTATCAGCCCCAGCATTTT.

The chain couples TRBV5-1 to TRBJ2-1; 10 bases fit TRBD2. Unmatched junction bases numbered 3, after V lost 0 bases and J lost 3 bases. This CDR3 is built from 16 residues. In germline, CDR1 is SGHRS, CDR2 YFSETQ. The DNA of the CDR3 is TGCGCCAGCAGCTTGGAGCGGGGGGGATACTACAATGAGCAGTTCTTC. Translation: CASSLERGGYYNEQFF. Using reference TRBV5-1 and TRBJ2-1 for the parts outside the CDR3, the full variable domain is KAGVTQTPRYLIKTRGQQVTLSCSPISGHRSVSWYQQTPGQGLQFLFEYFSETQRNKGNFPGRFSGRQFSNSRSEMNVSTLELGDSALYLCASSLERGGYYNEQFFGPGTRLTVL.

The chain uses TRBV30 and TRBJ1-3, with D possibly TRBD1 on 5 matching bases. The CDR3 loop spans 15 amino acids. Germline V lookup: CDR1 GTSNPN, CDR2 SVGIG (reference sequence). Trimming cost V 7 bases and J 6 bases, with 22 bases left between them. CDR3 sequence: CASGPPGGGTNTIYF. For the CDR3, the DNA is TGTGCCTCGGGCCCCCCCGGAGGCGGGACAAACACCATATATTTT. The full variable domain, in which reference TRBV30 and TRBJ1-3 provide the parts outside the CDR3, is SQTIHQWPATLVQPVGSPLSLECTVEGTSNPNLYWYRQAAGRGLQLLFYSVGIGQISSEVPQNLSASRPQDRQFILSSKKLLLSDSGFYLCASGPPGGGTNTIYFGEGSWLTVV.

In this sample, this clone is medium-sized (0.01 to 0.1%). The CDR3 protein is CASSLGGEGTEAFF. CDR3 bases: TGTGCCAGCAGCTTAGGCGGGGAGGGGACTGAAGCTTTCTTT. The chain recombines TRBV7-6 with TRBJ1-1; D is possibly TRBD1 (5 bases). V was pared by 1 base and J by 5 bases, with 11 bases between. The CDR3 length is 14 residues. The germline V gene has CDR1 SGHVS and CDR2 FNYEAQ.

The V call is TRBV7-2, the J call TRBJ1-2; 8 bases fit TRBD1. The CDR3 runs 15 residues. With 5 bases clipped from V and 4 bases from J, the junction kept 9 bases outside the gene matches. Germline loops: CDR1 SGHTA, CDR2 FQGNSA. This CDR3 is CASSPEQGGAYGYTF. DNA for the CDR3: TGTGCCAGCAGCCCAGAACAGGGGGGGGCCTATGGCTACACCTTC.

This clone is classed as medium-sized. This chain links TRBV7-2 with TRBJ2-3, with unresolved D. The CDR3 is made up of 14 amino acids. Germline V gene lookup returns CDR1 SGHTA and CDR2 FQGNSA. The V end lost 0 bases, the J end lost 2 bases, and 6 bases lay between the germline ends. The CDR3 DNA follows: TGTGCCAGCAGCTTAGCGCAGGTCACAGATACGCAGTATTTT. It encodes CASSLAQVTDTQYF.

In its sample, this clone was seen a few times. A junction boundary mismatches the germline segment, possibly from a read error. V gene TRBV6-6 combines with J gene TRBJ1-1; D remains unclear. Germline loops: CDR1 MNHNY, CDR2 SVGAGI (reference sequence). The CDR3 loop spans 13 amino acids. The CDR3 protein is CASSSRPNSEAFF. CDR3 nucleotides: TGTGCCAGCAGCTCCCGACCGAACAGTGAAGCTTTCTTT.

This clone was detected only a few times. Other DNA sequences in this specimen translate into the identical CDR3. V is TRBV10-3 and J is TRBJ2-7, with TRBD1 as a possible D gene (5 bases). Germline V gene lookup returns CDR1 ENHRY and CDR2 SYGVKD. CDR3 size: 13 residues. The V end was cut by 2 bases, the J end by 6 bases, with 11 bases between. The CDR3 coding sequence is TGTGCCATCAGTGAGGGGCAGGGTGGCGAGCAGTACTTC. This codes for CAISEGQGGEQYF.

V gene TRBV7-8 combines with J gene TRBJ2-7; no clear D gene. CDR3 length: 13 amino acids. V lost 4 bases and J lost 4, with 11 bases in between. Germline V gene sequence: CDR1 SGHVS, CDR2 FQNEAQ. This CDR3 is CASSWGRIYEQYF. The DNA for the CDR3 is TGTGCCAGCAGCTGGGGAAGGATTTACGAGCAGTACTTC. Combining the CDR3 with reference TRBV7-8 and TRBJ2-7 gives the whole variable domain GAGVSQSPRYKVAKRGQDVALRCDPISGHVSLFWYQQALGQGPEFLTYFQNEAQLDKSGLPSDRFFAERPEGSVSTLKIQRTQQEDSAVYLCASSWGRIYEQYFGPGTRLTVT.

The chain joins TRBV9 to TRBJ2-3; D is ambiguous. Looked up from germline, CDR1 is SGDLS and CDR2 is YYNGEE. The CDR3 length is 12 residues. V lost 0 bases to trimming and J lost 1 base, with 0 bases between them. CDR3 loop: CASSVGTDTQYF. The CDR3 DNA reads TGTGCCAGCAGCGTAGGCACAGATACGCAGTATTTT.

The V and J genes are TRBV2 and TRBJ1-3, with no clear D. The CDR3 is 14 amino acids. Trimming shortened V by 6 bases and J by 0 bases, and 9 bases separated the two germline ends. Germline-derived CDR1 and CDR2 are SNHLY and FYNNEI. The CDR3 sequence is CASSQTHSGNTIYF. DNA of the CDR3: TGTGCCAGCAGCCAGACACACTCTGGAAACACCATATATTTT. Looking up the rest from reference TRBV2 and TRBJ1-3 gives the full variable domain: EPEVTQTPSHQVTQMGQEVILRCVPISNHLYFYWYRQILGQKVEFLVSFYNNEISEKSEIFDDQFSVERPDGSNFTLKIRSTKLEDSAMYFCASSQTHSGNTIYFGEGSWLTVV.

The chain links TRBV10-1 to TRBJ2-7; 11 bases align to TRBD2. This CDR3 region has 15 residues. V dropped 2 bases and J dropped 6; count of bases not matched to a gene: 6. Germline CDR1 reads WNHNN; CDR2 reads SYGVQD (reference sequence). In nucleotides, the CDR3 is TGCGCCAGCAGTGAGGACCCGGGACTAGCGGCCGAGCAGTACTTC. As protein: CASSEDPGLAAEQYF.

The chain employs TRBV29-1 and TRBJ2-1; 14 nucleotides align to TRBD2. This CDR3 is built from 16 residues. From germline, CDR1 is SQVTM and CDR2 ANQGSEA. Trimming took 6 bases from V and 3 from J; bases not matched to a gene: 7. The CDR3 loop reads CSVRTSGRFYYNEQFF. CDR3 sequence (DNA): TGCAGCGTCCGGACTAGCGGGAGGTTTTACTACAATGAGCAGTTCTTC.

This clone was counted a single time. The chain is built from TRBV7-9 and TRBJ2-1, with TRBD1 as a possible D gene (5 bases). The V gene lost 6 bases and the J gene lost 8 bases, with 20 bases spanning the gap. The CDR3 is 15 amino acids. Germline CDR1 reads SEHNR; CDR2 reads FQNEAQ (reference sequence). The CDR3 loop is CASRALGGAKDEQFF. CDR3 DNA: TGTGCCAGCAGAGCCTTGGGTGGGGCTAAGGATGAGCAGTTCTTC.

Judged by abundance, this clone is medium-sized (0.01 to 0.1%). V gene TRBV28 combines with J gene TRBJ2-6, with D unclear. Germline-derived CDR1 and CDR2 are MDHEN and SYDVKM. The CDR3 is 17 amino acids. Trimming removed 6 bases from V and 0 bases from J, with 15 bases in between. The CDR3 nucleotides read TGTGCCAGCAGGTCAGGCGATTCCGGCTCTGGGGCCAACGTCCTGACTTTC. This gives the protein CASRSGDSGSGANVLTF.

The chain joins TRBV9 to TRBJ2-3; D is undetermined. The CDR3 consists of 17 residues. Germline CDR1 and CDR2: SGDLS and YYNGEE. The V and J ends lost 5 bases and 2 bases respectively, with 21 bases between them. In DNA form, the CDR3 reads TGTGCCAGCAGTGACCCTAAAACCCGTGCGTTCACAGATACGCAGTATTTT. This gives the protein CASSDPKTRAFTDTQYF.

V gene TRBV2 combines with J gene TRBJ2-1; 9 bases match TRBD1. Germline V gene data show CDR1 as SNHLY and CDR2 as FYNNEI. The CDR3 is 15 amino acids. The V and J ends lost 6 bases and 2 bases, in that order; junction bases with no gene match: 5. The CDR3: CASRRDRVPYNEQFF. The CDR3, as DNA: TGTGCCAGCAGGAGGGACAGGGTCCCCTACAATGAGCAGTTCTTC.

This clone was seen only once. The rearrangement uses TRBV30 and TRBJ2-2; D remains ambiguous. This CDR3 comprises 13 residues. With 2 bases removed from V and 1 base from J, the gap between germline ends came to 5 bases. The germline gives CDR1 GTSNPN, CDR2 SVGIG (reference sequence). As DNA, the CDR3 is TGTGCCTGGAGTCCAGTGAACACCGGGGAGCTGTTTTTT. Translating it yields CAWSPVNTGELFF. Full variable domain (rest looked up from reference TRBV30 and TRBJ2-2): SQTIHQWPATLVQPVGSPLSLECTVEGTSNPNLYWYRQAAGRGLQLLFYSVGIGQISSEVPQNLSASRPQDRQFILSSKKLLLSDSGFYLCAWSPVNTGELFFGEGSRLTVL.

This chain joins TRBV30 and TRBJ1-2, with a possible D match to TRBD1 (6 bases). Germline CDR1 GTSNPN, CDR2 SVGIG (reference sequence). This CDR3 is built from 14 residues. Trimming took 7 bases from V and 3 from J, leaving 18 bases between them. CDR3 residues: CASDIFPGDYGYTF. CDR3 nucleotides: TGTGCCTCTGATATTTTCCCAGGGGACTATGGCTACACCTTC. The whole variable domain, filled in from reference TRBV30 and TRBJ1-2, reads SQTIHQWPATLVQPVGSPLSLECTVEGTSNPNLYWYRQAAGRGLQLLFYSVGIGQISSEVPQNLSASRPQDRQFILSSKKLLLSDSGFYLCASDIFPGDYGYTFGSGTRLTVV.

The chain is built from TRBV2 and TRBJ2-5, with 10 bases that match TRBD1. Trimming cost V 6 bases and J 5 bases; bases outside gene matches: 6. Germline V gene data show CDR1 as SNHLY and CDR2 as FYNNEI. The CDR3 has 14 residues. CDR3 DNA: TGTGCCAGCAGAGACAGGGGGCCCATGGAGACCCAGTACTTC. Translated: CASRDRGPMETQYF. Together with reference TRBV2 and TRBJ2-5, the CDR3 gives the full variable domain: EPEVTQTPSHQVTQMGQEVILRCVPISNHLYFYWYRQILGQKVEFLVSFYNNEISEKSEIFDDQFSVERPDGSNFTLKIRSTKLEDSAMYFCASRDRGPMETQYFGPGTRLLVL.

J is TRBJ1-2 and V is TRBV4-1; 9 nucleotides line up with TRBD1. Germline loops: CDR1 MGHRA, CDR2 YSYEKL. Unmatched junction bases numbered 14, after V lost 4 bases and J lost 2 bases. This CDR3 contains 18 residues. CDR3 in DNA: TGCGCCAGCAGCCCAGAGCCGGGACAGGGATTCGGAAACTATGGCTACACCTTC. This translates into CASSPEPGQGFGNYGYTF.

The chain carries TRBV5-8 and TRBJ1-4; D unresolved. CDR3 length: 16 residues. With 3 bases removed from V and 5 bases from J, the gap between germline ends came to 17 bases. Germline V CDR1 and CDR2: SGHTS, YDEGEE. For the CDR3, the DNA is TGTGCCAGCAGCTACCAGACGGCAACCATGAATGAAAAACTGTTTTTT. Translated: CASSYQTATMNEKLFF.

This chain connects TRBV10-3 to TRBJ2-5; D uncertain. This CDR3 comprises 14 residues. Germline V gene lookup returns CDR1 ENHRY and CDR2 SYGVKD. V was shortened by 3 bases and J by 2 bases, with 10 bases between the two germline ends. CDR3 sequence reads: CAISDGQAQETQYF. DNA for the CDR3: TGTGCCATCAGTGACGGGCAGGCTCAAGAGACCCAGTACTTC.

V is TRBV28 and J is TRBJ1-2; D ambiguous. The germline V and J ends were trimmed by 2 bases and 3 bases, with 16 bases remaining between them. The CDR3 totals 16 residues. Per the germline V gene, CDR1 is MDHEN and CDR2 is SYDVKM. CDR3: CASSLRSAPSDYGYTF. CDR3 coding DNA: TGTGCCAGCAGTTTACGTTCCGCCCCCTCGGACTATGGCTACACCTTC.

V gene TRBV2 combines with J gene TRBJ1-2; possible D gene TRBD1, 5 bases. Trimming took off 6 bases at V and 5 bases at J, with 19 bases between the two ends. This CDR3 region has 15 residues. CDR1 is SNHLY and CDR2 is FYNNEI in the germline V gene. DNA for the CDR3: TGTGCCAGCAGACCCGGGCTAGGGGTAGAGTATGGCTACACCTTC. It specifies CASRPGLGVEYGYTF.